This TCR beta chain is from a study of T cell responses to AZD1222 COVID-19 vaccine. Overall study findings and caveats: Repertoire samples came only from after the peak T cell response.

Germline CDR1 and CDR2: SGHVS and FNYEAQ. Unmatched junction bases numbered 10, after V lost 4 bases and J lost 8 bases. The CDR3 extends over 16 amino acids. Repertoires were generated with immunoSEQ multiplex PCR, while TCRdb's copy carries only in-frame clones and drops some. The table includes 120,000 or so clones, 90% detected once. Turning to this clone: No antigen is known for it.

The clonotype was recovered from an adult in good health. The genes are TRBV7-6 and TRBJ2-1; the match to TRBD2 covers 11 bases. The sequenced sample was peripheral blood, obtained on day 0 of AZD1222 vaccination. The CDR3 sequence is CASSSFTSGRVHEQFF. DNA of the CDR3: TGTGCCAGCAGCTCCTTTACTAGCGGGAGAGTCCATGAGCAGTTCTTC.